This T cell receptor beta chain stems from a study of blood T cell repertoires in COVID-19. From germline, CDR1 is SGHNT and CDR2 YENEEA. The V and J ends lost 5 bases and 7 bases respectively, with 20 bases between them. This CDR3 contains 16 residues. In the study's own analysis: Amplifying reference gene primers gave estimates of nucleated cell counts. Sequencing was performed with immunoSEQ multiplex PCR; in TCRdb, only in-frame clones are kept and a portion is missing. Clone size and V and J calls were adopted from that table, with D and trimming inferred from the DNA. There are roughly 130,000 clones in the sample; more than 90% occur only once, and 4% to 5% lies in the top ten.

Sample: peripheral blood. The rearrangement uses TRBV11-3 and TRBJ1-4; tentatively, D is TRBD1 (6 bases). The source is a man aged 55-75 years with COVID-19, enrolled during active disease. This CDR3 is CASSPYSGGEGEKLFF. As DNA, the CDR3 is TGTGCCAGCAGCCCGTACTCGGGGGGCGAAGGTGAAAAACTGTTTTTT. Filled out from reference TRBV11-3 and TRBJ1-4, the complete variable domain reads EAGVVQSPRYKIIEKKQPVAFWCNPISGHNTLYWYLQNLGQGPELLIRYENEEAVDDSQLPKDRFSAERLKGVDSTLKIQPAELGDSAVYLCASSPYSGGEGEKLFFGSGTQLSVL.